The 16 T cell receptor beta chains below all came from one sample that was sequenced in a study of cytomegalovirus exposure and HLA in healthy donors. A multiplex PCR was run with 60 Vbeta primers and 13 Jbeta primers. Sequencing was performed with immunoSEQ multiplex PCR; in TCRdb, only in-frame clones are kept and a portion is missing. The table lists roughly 130,000 clones, around 77% of them singletons. Material for sequencing was PBMCs. The receptors were gathered from a man in his thirties or forties in good health and CMV-seronegative.

The gene calls are TRBV6-1 and TRBJ1-6, with D maybe TRBD1 (5 bases). Germline V gene lookup returns CDR1 MNHNS and CDR2 SASEGT. The CDR3 sequence is 13 residues long. Trimming took 1 base from V and 10 from J, leaving 8 bases between them. The chain's CDR3 is CASSEEQGSPLHF. CDR3 coding DNA: TGTGCCAGCAGTGAAGAGCAGGGATCACCCCTCCACTTT.

The rearrangement uses TRBV30 and TRBJ1-5, with 8 positions matching TRBD1. This CDR3 contains 19 residues. CDR1 GTSNPN and CDR2 SVGIG come from the germline V gene (reference sequence). Germline trimming cut 1 base from V and 0 bases from J; bases unmatched to any gene: 14. The CDR3 is CAWSGGGRGTGFSNQPQHF. CDR3 coding DNA: TGTGCCTGGAGTGGGGGGGGTCGTGGGACAGGATTTAGCAATCAGCCCCAGCATTTT. The full variable domain, with the rest looked up from reference TRBV30 and TRBJ1-5, is SQTIHQWPATLVQPVGSPLSLECTVEGTSNPNLYWYRQAAGRGLQLLFYSVGIGQISSEVPQNLSASRPQDRQFILSSKKLLLSDSGFYLCAWSGGGRGTGFSNQPQHFGDGTRLSIL.

The chain uses TRBV7-6 and TRBJ2-1; TRBD1 aligns across 11 bases. V lost 5 bases to trimming and J lost 7 bases; unmatched junction nucleotides: 7. The CDR3 covers 15 residues. Germline values: CDR1 SGHVS, CDR2 FNYEAQ. CDR3 DNA sequence: TGTGCCAGCAGCAATGGACAGGGGGCTTGGAATGAGCAGTTCTTC. Translating it yields CASSNGQGAWNEQFF.

The DNA of the CDR3 is TGCGCCAGCAGCCAAGATGGCGACAGATACAATGAGCAGTTCTTC. Protein sequence: CASSQDGDRYNEQFF. The J gene is TRBJ2-1, the V gene TRBV4-3; TRBD1 is a possible D gene (5 bases). V shed 0 bases and J shed 4 bases, with 10 bases lying between them. Germline V gene data show CDR1 as LGHNA and CDR2 as YSLEER. The CDR3 is 15 amino acids.

The V gene is TRBV4-1, the J gene TRBJ2-7; D not resolved. The V gene's germline CDR1 is MGHRA and CDR2 YSYEKL. This CDR3 spans 14 amino acids. V shed 6 bases and J shed 5 bases, with 17 bases lying between them. This CDR3 reads CASSPQVDLDEQYF. The CDR3 bases are TGCGCCAGCAGTCCCCAGGTGGATTTGGACGAGCAGTACTTC.

This clone was found a few times. This chain joins TRBV7-2 and TRBJ2-5; possible D gene TRBD2, 6 bases. The V and J ends lost 5 bases and 5 bases respectively, with 9 bases between them. This CDR3 contains 12 residues. Germline assignment: CDR1 SGHTA and CDR2 FQGNSA. The CDR3 spells CASSRLGETQYF. In DNA form, the CDR3 reads TGTGCCAGCAGCAGACTAGGGGAGACCCAGTACTTC.

This clone was counted once. This rearrangement joins TRBV10-3 to TRBJ2-7, with a weak D call TRBD1 (5 bases). This CDR3 has 13 amino acids. V shed 4 bases and J shed 0 bases, with 7 bases lying between them. CDR1 is ENHRY and CDR2 is SYGVKD in the germline V gene. CDR3 in DNA: TGTGCCATCAGTGGGGGCCCCTCCTACGAGCAGTACTTC. Amino acid sequence: CAISGGPSYEQYF.

The chain recombines TRBV25-1 with TRBJ2-7; unclear D gene. Germline CDR1 is MGHDK and CDR2 is SYGVNS. V was pared by 1 base and J by 4 bases, with 8 bases between. CDR3 length: 13 amino acids. The CDR3 sequence: CASSELGGYEQYF. In nucleotides, the CDR3 is TGTGCCAGCAGTGAATTAGGCGGTTACGAGCAGTACTTC.

V is TRBV6-1 and J is TRBJ2-7, with TRBD1 as a possible D gene (6 bases). Trimming left V 7 bases short and J 0 bases short, with 13 bases between. The CDR3 spans 14 residues. The germline V gene has CDR1 MNHNS and CDR2 SASEGT. The CDR3 is CASMRTAGSYEQYF. The DNA of the CDR3 is TGTGCCAGCATGCGGACAGCAGGCTCCTACGAGCAGTACTTC.

The V and J genes are TRBV7-2 and TRBJ2-5; D ambiguous. CDR3 length: 14 amino acids. The germline V gene has CDR1 SGHTA and CDR2 FQGNSA. With 2 bases removed from V and 1 base from J, the gap between germline ends came to 8 bases. The CDR3 bases are TGTGCCAGCAGCTTAAAGCGCAGCCAAGAGACCCAGTACTTC. Its translation: CASSLKRSQETQYF. Together with reference TRBV7-2 and TRBJ2-5, the CDR3 gives the full variable domain: GAGVSQSPSNKVTEKGKDVELRCDPISGHTALYWYRQSLGQGLEFLIYFQGNSAPDKSGLPSDRFSAERTGGSVSTLTIQRTQQEDSAVYLCASSLKRSQETQYFGPGTRLLVL.

V gene TRBV6-4 combines with J gene TRBJ1-1, with a weak D call TRBD1 (6 bases). The germline V and J ends were trimmed by 6 bases and 4 bases, with 15 bases remaining between them. Looked up from germline, CDR1 is MRHNA and CDR2 is SNTAGT. CDR3 size: 14 residues. CDR3 in DNA: TGTGCCAGCAGCGACGGACAGTGGGGCACTGAAGCTTTCTTT. Amino acid sequence: CASSDGQWGTEAFF.

This chain links TRBV4-1 with TRBJ2-1, with TRBD2 matching 8 bases. V shed 2 bases and J 0 bases; nucleotides not matched to a gene: 6. The CDR3 loop spans 17 amino acids. From germline, CDR1 is MGHRA and CDR2 YSYEKL. The CDR3 region is CASSQSQRGSSYNEQFF. Here the CDR3 DNA reads TGCGCCAGCAGCCAATCGCAGCGGGGGAGCTCCTACAATGAGCAGTTCTTC.

The chain uses TRBV18 and TRBJ2-5; 10 bases map to TRBD2. The J segment lost 5 bases and the V segment lost 3 bases, leaving 3 bases of the junction unmatched. Germline V gene lookup returns CDR1 KGHSH and CDR2 LQKENI. CDR3 length: 14 amino acids. The CDR3 loop is CASSPPSGGETQYF. CDR3 DNA: TGTGCCAGCTCACCGCCTAGCGGGGGTGAGACCCAGTACTTC. The variable domain in full, completed from reference TRBV18 and TRBJ2-5, reads NAGVMQNPRHLVRRRGQEARLRCSPMKGHSHVYWYRQLPEEGLKFMVYLQKENIIDESGMPKERFSAEFPKEGPSILRIQQVVRGDSAAYFCASSPPSGGETQYFGPGTRLLVL.

V and J are TRBV28 and TRBJ2-3; TRBD2 matches 11 bases. CDR3 size: 17 residues. Germline CDR1 is MDHEN and CDR2 is SYDVKM. V shed 8 bases, J shed 2 bases, and the junction held 12 bases outside the gene matches. CDR3 DNA sequence: TGTGCCAGCTCGCCGATCTTGGGACTAGCGGACACAGATACGCAGTATTTT. Encoded protein: CASSPILGLADTDTQYF.

CDR3 nucleotide sequence: TGCGCCAGCAGCTTAGTAGCGGGAGTATCATACAATGAGCAGTTCTTC. Amino acid sequence: CASSLVAGVSYNEQFF. The chain employs TRBV5-1 and TRBJ2-1; 9 bases are a match to TRBD2. Looked up from germline, CDR1 is SGHRS and CDR2 is YFSETQ. The V gene end was trimmed by 2 bases and the J gene end by 4 bases; junction bases not matched to a gene: 7. The CDR3 contains 16 residues.

The chain combines TRBV2 with TRBJ1-1, with D possibly TRBD1 on 5 matching bases. Germline V lookup: CDR1 SNHLY, CDR2 FYNNEI. CDR3 length: 13 residues. With 8 bases removed from V and 4 bases from J, the gap between germline ends came to 14 bases. CDR3 sequence: CASLSETGTEAFF. The CDR3 nucleotides read TGTGCCAGCTTGTCAGAAACAGGCACTGAAGCTTTCTTT.